This TCR beta chain appears in the sequencing data of a study of blood T cell repertoires in COVID-19 (dated by TCRdb to the early 2020s). General notes on the study: Samples covering the acute and convalescent phases of COVID-19 were provided by collaborators in the United States, Italy and Spain. The prospective study material was composed of cDNA or gDNA derived from T cells, B-cell-depleted T cells, or PBMCs. The dataset comprised deeply sampled blood TCRbeta repertoires from subjects exposed to, actively infected with, or recovered from COVID-19. The repertoires were released in a freely available public database intended as a resource for research on the immune response to SARS-CoV-2. The samples were drawn from two sources: the first 160 participants of the ongoing ImmuneRACE study, and 1,254 subjects contributed by 6 global collaborators. Sample metadata almost always included a de-identified subject ID, COVID-19 status, age in years and sex. Where HLA class I and class II types were available, the types were taken from metadata supplied by the sample provider, not from assay-based typing. Points the paper makes about the study in general: Clinical and demographic metadata were provided uncurated, with the amount varying by source and participant.

In Seattle, one collaborating source enrolled patients while the infection was active and tracked those patients longitudinally over the course of disease. Each collaborating institution followed its own protocols to collect whole blood in K2EDTA tubes. Collaborator samples were shipped for TCRbeta analysis as frozen whole blood, isolated PBMCs, or DNA extracted from either sample type. The immunoSEQ Assay, a bias-controlled multiplex PCR, was used to amplify TCRbeta CDR3 regions from genomic DNA. The original pipeline was this. The number of nucleated cells in each sample was estimated by amplification of reference gene primers within the assay. To quantify the absolute abundance of each unique TCRbeta CDR3 rearrangement, sequence reads were collapsed and filtered. Productive Simpson clonality was computed per sample as the square root of Simpson's diversity index over productive rearrangements. As stored in TCRdb, this immuneACCESS dataset retains in-frame rearrangements with V and J assigned. A fraction of the clones does not appear; measured against another copy, unresolved V genes explain less than half of the discrepancy, and the remainder lacks a known reason. V, J and clone size derive from that table, while D and trimming were established from the DNA sequence. Present in this sample are some 300,000 clones, about 87% of which were seen just once. The top ten clones comprise about 6% of the sample.

V and J lose 4 bases and 0 bases, and a span of 9 bases separates them. Including cysteine and phenylalanine, the CDR3 has 14 amino acids. The only DNA kept is the CDR3, 42 bases in frame from the first base. The CDR1 and CDR2 encoded by the germline V gene are KGHSH and LQKENI. Comments on this clone: Its cognate antigen has yet to be identified. Base qualities are not at hand, and no much larger clone is one base apart.

Rearrangement joined TRBV18 to TRBJ2-5; tentative D gene TRBD1, with 5 bases matching. The clonotype originates from a woman between 45 and 60 years old with COVID-19, enrolled during active disease. The sample consisted of peripheral blood. DNA sequence: TGTGCCAGCTCACTTGCAGGGAACCAAGAGACCCAGTACTTC. The translation is CASSLAGNQETQYF.